The source of this TCR beta chain is a study of blood T cell repertoires in COVID-19. Overall study context: The United States, Italy and Spain supplied acute and convalescent COVID-19 samples. Sources were T cells, B-cell-depleted T cells, or PBMCs; the material itself was cDNA or gDNA.

Using immunoSEQ multiplex PCR, the repertoire was profiled, and TCRdb retains in-frame clones only, with some absent. The top ten hold more than 5.5% of the sample, which has 300,000 to 350,000 clones, around nine tenths seen once. The sample taken for sequencing was peripheral blood. The sequence came from a woman aged 70-85 years with COVID-19, enrolled during active disease.

In DNA, the CDR3 is TGTGCCAGCAGCTTGGTTCGGGGGTCCGGGGAGACCCAGTACTTC. As protein: CASSLVRGSGETQYF. The chain recombines TRBV5-4 with TRBJ2-5; D may be TRBD2 (6 bases). Trimming took off 0 bases at V and 5 bases at J, with 14 bases between the two ends. CDR3 length: 15 amino acids. Looked up from germline, CDR1 is SGHNT and CDR2 is YYREEE (reference sequence).